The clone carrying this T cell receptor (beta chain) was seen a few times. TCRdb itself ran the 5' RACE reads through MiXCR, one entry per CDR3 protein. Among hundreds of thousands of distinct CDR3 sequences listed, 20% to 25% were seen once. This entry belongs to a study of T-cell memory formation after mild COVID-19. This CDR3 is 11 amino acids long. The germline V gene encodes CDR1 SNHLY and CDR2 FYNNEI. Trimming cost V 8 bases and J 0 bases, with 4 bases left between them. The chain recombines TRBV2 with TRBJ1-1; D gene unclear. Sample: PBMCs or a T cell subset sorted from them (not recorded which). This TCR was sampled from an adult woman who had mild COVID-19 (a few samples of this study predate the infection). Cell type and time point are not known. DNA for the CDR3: TGTGCCAGCCAGCTGAACACTGAAGCTTTCTTT. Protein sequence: CASQLNTEAFF.